This note documents a single T cell receptor beta chain sequence. The sample belongs to a study of blood T cell repertoires in COVID-19. Study-wide context: Samples of COVID-19 (acute and convalescent) were obtained from the United States, Italy and Spain. PBMCs, B-cell-depleted T cells, or T cells were the source of the cDNA or gDNA that made up the material.

J lost 6 bases, V lost 6 bases, and 11 bases had no gene match. The CDR3 consists of 15 residues. Germline CDR1 is MNHEY and CDR2 is SMNVEV (reference sequence). Original processing methods: Amplification from reference gene primers served as the basis for estimated nucleated cell counts. The assay was immunoSEQ multiplex PCR, and TCRdb's table has in-frame clones only and misses some. V and J calls and clone size are those listed in that table; D and trimming were worked out from the DNA. The table lists 110,000 or so clones, 87% of them singletons. V usage is TRBV27 and J usage is TRBJ2-1; 7 bases agree with TRBD2. The sequence was obtained from a human donor in a cohort sampled during active COVID-19. Specimen: peripheral blood. The CDR3 loop reads CASRDRGEGFNEQFF. CDR3 nucleotide sequence: TGTGCCAGCAGAGACCGGGGGGAGGGGTTCAATGAGCAGTTCTTC.